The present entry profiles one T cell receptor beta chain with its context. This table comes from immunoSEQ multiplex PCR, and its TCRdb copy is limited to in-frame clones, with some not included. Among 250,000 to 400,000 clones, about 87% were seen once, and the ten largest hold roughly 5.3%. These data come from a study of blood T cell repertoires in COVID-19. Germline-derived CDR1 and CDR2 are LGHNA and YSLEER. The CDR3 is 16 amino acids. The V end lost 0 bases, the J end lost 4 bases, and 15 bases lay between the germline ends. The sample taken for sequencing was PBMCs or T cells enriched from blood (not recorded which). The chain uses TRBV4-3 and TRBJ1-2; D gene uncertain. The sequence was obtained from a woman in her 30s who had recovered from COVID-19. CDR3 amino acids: CASSQDSGEGAYGYTF. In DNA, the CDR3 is TGCGCCAGCAGCCAAGATAGCGGGGAAGGCGCCTATGGCTACACCTTC.